The 9 T cell receptor beta chains presented below share a single source sample, sequenced in a study of cytomegalovirus exposure and HLA in healthy donors. Profiling relied on immunoSEQ multiplex PCR, and the TCRdb table lists in-frame clones only, not all of them. Of hundreds of thousands of clones listed, roughly 89% are singletons. Sequencing was carried out using PBMCs. The receptor set was obtained from a man aged 18 to 35 in good health and CMV-seronegative.

The chain recombines TRBV11-3 with TRBJ1-1; TRBD1 is a possible D gene (5 bases). This CDR3 has 14 residues. The ends were cut back, 4 bases at V and 4 bases at J, with 13 bases in the middle. The germline CDR1 and CDR2 sequences are SGHNT and YENEEA. The CDR3 loop is CASSSPQGSTEAFF. For the CDR3, the DNA is TGTGCCAGCAGCTCCCCCCAGGGAAGCACTGAAGCTTTCTTT.

The V call is TRBV5-1, the J call TRBJ2-1, with a possible D match to TRBD2 (6 bases). Germline V lookup: CDR1 SGHRS, CDR2 YFSETQ. Trimming removed 2 bases at V and 1 base at J, with 10 bases between. The CDR3 is 15 residues long. The CDR3 spells CASSFGGGSYNEQFF. DNA of the CDR3: TGCGCCAGCAGCTTTGGGGGAGGATCCTACAATGAGCAGTTCTTC.

The chain joins TRBV4-2 to TRBJ2-7; the D gene is possibly TRBD1 (5 bases). This CDR3 has 14 residues. V shed 4 bases and J shed 2 bases, with 12 bases lying between them. Germline values: CDR1 LGHNA, CDR2 YNFKEQ. CDR3 in amino acids: CASSPGRATYEQYF. CDR3 bases: TGTGCCAGCAGCCCCGGCAGGGCAACCTACGAGCAGTACTTC.

This sequence joins TRBV14 and TRBJ2-7, with D maybe TRBD1 (5 bases). With 3 bases removed from V and 4 bases from J, the gap between germline ends came to 13 bases. The germline CDR1 and CDR2 sequences are SGHDN and FVKESK. This CDR3 is built from 14 residues. The DNA of the CDR3 is TGTGCCAGCAGCCAGGGGCGAACTTTTTACGAGCAGTACTTC. It translates to CASSQGRTFYEQYF.

The gene calls are TRBV19 and TRBJ1-6; 7 nucleotides align to TRBD1. CDR1 is LNHDA, CDR2 SQIVND, per germline (reference sequence). The V segment lost 10 bases and the J segment 8 bases; nucleotides outside the gene matches: 8. This CDR3 contains 13 residues. CDR3 in DNA: TGTGCCACCAGGGACAGCTTAGATTCACCCCTCCACTTT. Protein product: CATRDSLDSPLHF.

The chain has TRBV27 and TRBJ1-5; 7 bases line up with TRBD1. Looked up from germline, CDR1 is MNHEY and CDR2 is SMNVEV (reference sequence). J was trimmed by 0 bases and V by 7 bases; bases with no gene match: 6. CDR3 length: 15 amino acids. CDR3 protein: CASTPGGYSNQPQHF. DNA of the CDR3: TGTGCCAGCACCCCAGGGGGTTATAGCAATCAGCCCCAGCATTTT.

CDR3 nucleotide sequence: TGTGCCAGCAGCCAGGACGGGACTAGCACAGATACGCAGTATTTT. It codes for CASSQDGTSTDTQYF. This chain connects TRBV4-2 to TRBJ2-3; D is perhaps TRBD2 (6 bases). Germline CDR1 and CDR2: LGHNA and YNFKEQ. This CDR3 contains 15 residues. Trimming removed 3 bases at V and 0 bases at J, with 10 bases between.

This CDR3 is CASSLWSGALTDTQYF. The CDR3 bases are TGTGCCAGCAGCTTGTGGTCTGGGGCCCTCACAGATACGCAGTATTTT. The chain employs TRBV5-6 and TRBJ2-3; the D gene is possibly TRBD1 (5 bases). V was clipped by 1 base and J by 2 bases, with 14 bases between them. Germline V CDR1 and CDR2: SGHDT, YYEEEE. The CDR3 has 16 amino acids.

CDR3 loop: CASSQDWGTSGSDTQYF. The CDR3 DNA is TGCGCCAGCAGCCAAGATTGGGGGACTAGCGGGAGTGATACGCAGTATTTT. The chain employs TRBV4-3 and TRBJ2-3; 14 positions agree with TRBD2. Germline V CDR1 and CDR2: LGHNA, YSLEER. This CDR3 region has 17 residues. J was trimmed by 6 bases and V by 0 bases; bases with no gene match: 5.